This T cell receptor beta chain was captured in a study of OX40 agonist ivuxolimab in advanced cancers. Study-level points and caveats: Clonal expansion was among the lowest in partial responders at 0.1-3.0 mg/kg, especially CD8+. CD8+ T cells (on average) carried more expanded clones than CD4+ T cells.

A remark on this clone: What it binds is unknown.

The repertoire was sequenced with immunoSEQ multiplex PCR; TCRdb's copy has only in-frame clones and lacks some. The repertoire includes some 60,000 clones, around 80% of them detected once, and 1.9% sits in the top ten. V was cut by 3 bases and J by 6 bases, with 10 bases left in between. The CDR3 has 13 residues. Per the germline V gene, CDR1 is MNHEY and CDR2 is SMNVEV (reference sequence). The TCR comes from an adult with an advanced solid tumor such as melanoma, head and neck, liver or kidney cancer. Sequenced material: CD4+ or CD8+ T cells sorted from blood, taken in a trial of the OX40 agonist ivuxolimab. The chain combines TRBV27 with TRBJ2-3, with D possibly matching TRBD2 (5 bases). DNA for the CDR3: TGTGCCAGCAGTTTCCAACGGAGGGATACGCAGTATTTT. It translates to CASSFQRRDTQYF.